Shown below are 20 T cell receptor beta chains from a single sample sequenced in a study of blood T cells in healthy people across ages. Primers used in a second PCR of about 6 to 11 cycles were a sample-barcoded 5' primer and a J-beta primer mix. TCRdb called the 5' RACE reads again in MiXCR, with one record for every CDR3 protein. The sample has 1 million to 1.2 million distinct CDR3 sequences; around two fifths are singletons. The source material was blood. These receptors were obtained from a man between 18 and 29 years old in good health.

V and J are TRBV27 and TRBJ2-7; a possible D gene is TRBD2 (5 bases). The V and J ends lost 2 bases and 4 bases respectively, with 12 bases between them. Germline V lookup: CDR1 MNHEY, CDR2 SMNVEV (reference sequence). CDR3 size: 14 residues. The CDR3 sequence is CASSLAIRDYEQYF. The CDR3 region has the DNA TGTGCCAGCAGTTTAGCGATCCGGGATTACGAGCAGTACTTC.

This clonotype was detected a few times. The chain is built from TRBV7-2 and TRBJ1-5; maybe TRBD1 (5 bases). The CDR3 length is 14 residues. V dropped 2 bases and J dropped 6 bases, with 11 bases sitting between them. Per germline, CDR1 SGHTA and CDR2 FQGNSA. CDR3 bases: TGTGCCAGCAGCTTAATGGGGGTGAGTCAGCCCCAGCATTTT. It encodes CASSLMGVSQPQHF.

The chain employs TRBV9 and TRBJ2-1; TRBD2 matches at 12 bases. The CDR3 sequence is 16 residues long. The germline CDR1 and CDR2 sequences are SGDLS and YYNGEE. J was trimmed by 6 bases and V by 2 bases; bases with no gene match: 6. In nucleotides, the CDR3 is TGTGCCAGCAGCGTCTCGACTAGCGGGGGCTCCAATGAGCAGTTCTTC. Translation gives CASSVSTSGGSNEQFF.

This clonotype was detected a few times. The chain recombines TRBV3-1 with TRBJ2-2, with D unclear. The V end lost 6 bases, the J end lost 7 bases, and 18 bases lay between the germline ends. There are 15 residues in the CDR3. Germline CDR1 is LGHDT and CDR2 is YNNKEL (reference sequence). CDR3 sequence: CASRPPLGFGGELFF. CDR3 sequence (DNA): TGTGCCAGCAGGCCCCCTTTGGGGTTTGGCGGGGAGCTGTTTTTT.

In its sample, this clonotype was seen a few times. The chain recombines TRBV5-6 with TRBJ2-5; a weak D match, TRBD1 (5 bases). Per the germline V gene, CDR1 is SGHDT and CDR2 is YYEEEE. The CDR3 length is 14 residues. The germline V and J ends were trimmed by 6 bases and 4 bases, with 16 bases remaining between them. The DNA of the CDR3 is TGTGCCAGCACCCTTCAGGGTGTTAGAGAGACCCAGTACTTC. It specifies CASTLQGVRETQYF.

Only a few counts were recorded for this clonotype. The chain joins TRBV12-3 or TRBV12-4 to TRBJ2-3, with 8 bases aligning to TRBD2. This CDR3 is built from 19 residues. The V and J ends lost 5 bases and 0 bases, in that order; junction bases with no gene match: 16. DNA of the CDR3: TGTGCCAGCAGTGCAGTTATTAGCGGGGTATTCGCTAGCACAGATACGCAGTATTTT. Encoded protein: CASSAVISGVFASTDTQYF.

On this clonotype: This may be a read error, as it is one base from a much larger clone. The rearrangement joins TRBV7-2 to TRBJ2-7; D remains ambiguous. V dropped 2 bases and J dropped 7 bases, with 9 bases sitting between them. CDR3 length: 12 amino acids. Germline CDR1 is SGHTA and CDR2 is FQGNSA. CDR3 residues: CASSLRRSEQYF. In nucleotides, the CDR3 is TGTGCCAGCAGCTTAAGACGGTCTGAGCAGTACTTC.

The chain joins TRBV7-9 to TRBJ1-2; a weak D match, TRBD1 (6 bases). The V gene's germline CDR1 is SEHNR and CDR2 FQNEAQ (reference sequence). Trimming took off 2 bases at V and 4 bases at J, with 14 bases between the two ends. The CDR3 is made up of 15 amino acids. In nucleotides, the CDR3 is TGTGCCAGCAGCTTAAGGGTGGACAGTCGCTATGGCTACACCTTC. Translated: CASSLRVDSRYGYTF.

A note on this clonotype: The junction departs from germline at one end; a sequencing error may be responsible. This chain connects TRBV5-5 to TRBJ2-1; possibly TRBD1 for D (6 bases). Germline-derived CDR1 and CDR2 are SGHKS and YYEKEE (reference sequence). The CDR3 contains 15 residues. CDR3 sequence: CASRLGHRNYNEQFF. The CDR3 bases are TGTGCCAGCAGGTTGGGACACCGAAACTACAATGAGCAGTTCTTC.

This chain uses TRBV4-3 with TRBJ1-2; D is undetermined. V gave up 0 bases and J gave up 6 bases, with 11 bases separating them. Germline V CDR1 and CDR2: LGHNA, YSLEER. The CDR3 runs to 14 residues. Here the CDR3 DNA reads TGCGCCAGCAGCCAAGATGTGGGAGTGCATGGCTACACCTTC. Translating it yields CASSQDVGVHGYTF.

The chain has TRBV7-2 and TRBJ2-3, with TRBD2 matching 11 bases. Losses at the gene ends were 1 base for V and 3 bases for J; bases not matched to a gene: 3. Germline CDR1 reads SGHTA; CDR2 reads FQGNSA. The CDR3 spans 16 residues. CDR3: CASSLVTSGGTDTQYF. CDR3 nucleotide sequence: TGTGCCAGCAGCTTAGTAACTAGCGGGGGTACAGATACGCAGTATTTT.

This clonotype was counted a few times. The rearrangement joins TRBV7-2 to TRBJ2-3, with TRBD1 matching 7 bases. Germline loops: CDR1 SGHTA, CDR2 FQGNSA. The CDR3 consists of 15 residues. V gave up 6 bases and J gave up 1 base; unmatched junction bases: 7. The CDR3 nucleotides are TGTGCCAGCAGTTCGGACAGGTCTCGCACAGATACGCAGTATTTT. Protein sequence: CASSSDRSRTDTQYF.

V is TRBV7-3 and J is TRBJ2-3; perhaps TRBD1 as D (5 bases). Germline assignment: CDR1 SGHTA and CDR2 FQGTGA. The CDR3 has 13 residues. Trimming removed 4 bases from V and 6 bases from J, with 11 bases in between. The CDR3 DNA reads TGTGCCAGCAGCTCCTCCTCAGGGGATACGCAGTATTTT. This gives the protein CASSSSSGDTQYF. The full variable domain, its missing parts supplied by reference TRBV7-3 and TRBJ2-3, is GAGVSQTPSNKVTEKGKYVELRCDPISGHTALYWYRQSLGQGPEFLIYFQGTGAADDSGLPNDRFFAVRPEGSVSTLKIQRTERGDSAVYLCASSSSSGDTQYFGPGTRLTVL.

This rearrangement joins TRBV6-5 to TRBJ1-2; no firm D call. Trimming shortened V by 4 bases and J by 1 base, and 7 bases separated the two germline ends. Germline loops: CDR1 MNHEY, CDR2 SVGAGI. The CDR3 covers 13 residues. The CDR3 nucleotides are TGTGCCAGCAGTTTCGAACTTAACTATGGCTACACCTTC. It is translated as CASSFELNYGYTF.

This clonotype was seen more than once but under ten times. The chain is built from TRBV6-5 and TRBJ2-5, with a weak D call TRBD1 (6 bases). The CDR3 has 16 residues. V shed 1 base and J shed 5 bases, with 17 bases lying between them. Germline CDR1 reads MNHEY; CDR2 reads SVGAGI. The CDR3 DNA follows: TGTGCCAGCAGTTACTTAGCACAGGGTGGTTTGGAGACCCAGTACTTC. Translated, it gives CASSYLAQGGLETQYF.

This clonotype occurred a few times. The rearrangement joins TRBV5-1 to TRBJ1-2, with a tentative D call TRBD1 (5 bases). The CDR3 contains 14 residues. CDR1 SGHRS and CDR2 YFSETQ come from the germline V gene. The V gene lost 4 bases and the J gene lost 2 bases, with 12 bases spanning the gap. CDR3 in DNA: TGCGCCAGCAGCATTGGACATGGAAACTATGGCTACACCTTC. This codes for CASSIGHGNYGYTF.

The table lists this clonotype with a few counts. This rearrangement joins TRBV4-2 to TRBJ1-1; tentatively, D is TRBD1 (5 bases). Germline V CDR1 and CDR2: LGHNA, YNFKEQ. The CDR3 runs to 15 residues. V was pared by 0 bases and J by 5 bases, with 13 bases between. Here the CDR3 reads CASSQDRGRRTEAFF. The DNA for the CDR3 is TGTGCCAGCAGCCAAGATCGGGGGAGGCGGACTGAAGCTTTCTTT.

As DNA, the CDR3 is TGTGCCAGCAGCTTTCTTCCGGGGACACTTTCATACAATGAGCAGTTCTTC. Translating gives CASSFLPGTLSYNEQFF. This chain joins TRBV7-9 and TRBJ2-1, with TRBD1 as a possible D gene (6 bases). The CDR3 is made up of 17 amino acids. Looked up from germline, CDR1 is SEHNR and CDR2 is FQNEAQ (reference sequence). The V gene lost 3 bases and the J gene lost 4 bases, with 19 bases spanning the gap. Based on the CDR3 plus reference TRBV7-9 and TRBJ2-1, the full variable domain is DTGVSQNPRHKITKRGQNVTFRCDPISEHNRLYWYRQTLGQGPEFLTYFQNEAQLEKSRLLSDRFSAERPKGSFSTLEIQRTEQGDSAMYLCASSFLPGTLSYNEQFFGPGTRLTVL.

V gene TRBV7-9 combines with J gene TRBJ1-2; D unclear. Per the germline V gene, CDR1 is SEHNR and CDR2 is FQNEAQ (reference sequence). There are 14 residues in the CDR3. V shed 5 bases and J shed 4 bases, with 14 bases lying between them. Written as DNA, the CDR3 is TGTGCCAGCAGCCAAGGACGGGCCTTCTATGGCTACACCTTC. It encodes CASSQGRAFYGYTF.

This chain links TRBV2 with TRBJ2-7; 7 nucleotides align to TRBD1. Looked up from germline, CDR1 is SNHLY and CDR2 is FYNNEI. J was trimmed by 3 bases and V by 6 bases; bases with no gene match: 5. The CDR3 spans 13 residues. In nucleotides, the CDR3 is TGTGCCAGCAGCGAGGACAGGTACTACGAGCAGTACTTC. Encoded protein: CASSEDRYYEQYF.